This T cell receptor beta chain came from a study of T cells in Graves' hyperthyroidism and ophthalmopathy. Amplified TCR beta CDR3 regions came from RNA transcripts. In the first-round RT-PCR of the TCR CDR3, the HTBI primer set was used. TCRdb passed the multiplex PCR reads through MiXCR, listing each CDR3 protein once. Of 550,000 to 700,000 distinct CDR3 sequences listed, about 15% were seen once; the top ten hold 3.5% to 4.5%. The ends were cut back, 3 bases at V and 5 bases at J, with 13 bases in the middle. The CDR3 totals 15 residues. CDR1 LGHDT and CDR2 YNNKEL come from the germline V gene (reference sequence).

The rearrangement joins TRBV3-1 to TRBJ2-2; possible D gene TRBD1, 8 bases. Sequenced input: blood. The clonotype originates from a woman between 40 and 55 years old with Graves' ophthalmopathy. This chain's CDR3 is CASSHLQGGTGELFF. CDR3 DNA sequence: TGTGCCAGCAGCCATTTACAGGGGGGGACCGGGGAGCTGTTTTTT.